The entry below describes one TCR beta chain. Random hexamers were used to reverse transcribe 0.5 to 1 ug of RNA. Using its own MiXCR run on the immunoSEQ multiplex PCR reads, TCRdb lists one record per CDR3 protein. Among some 190,000 distinct CDR3 sequences listed, around 93% were seen once. The junction had 2 bases not matched to a gene; V was cut back by 6 bases and J by 4 bases. Germline CDR1 is MNHEY and CDR2 is SVGAGI. The CDR3 is 13 amino acids. This sample is part of a study of CD8 T cells in Susac syndrome. Peripheral blood CD8+ and CD4+ T cells were profiled by TCR beta sequencing. Both CD4+ and CD8+ T cells were negatively isolated, and TEMRA cells underwent FACS enrichment.

The chain combines TRBV6-5 with TRBJ1-3; 8 positions match TRBD1. What was sequenced was CD4+ T cells from PBMCs. The clonotype originates from a human donor in good health. Here the CDR3 reads CASRTGEGNTIYF. DNA for the CDR3: TGTGCCAGCAGGACAGGGGAAGGAAACACCATATATTTT.